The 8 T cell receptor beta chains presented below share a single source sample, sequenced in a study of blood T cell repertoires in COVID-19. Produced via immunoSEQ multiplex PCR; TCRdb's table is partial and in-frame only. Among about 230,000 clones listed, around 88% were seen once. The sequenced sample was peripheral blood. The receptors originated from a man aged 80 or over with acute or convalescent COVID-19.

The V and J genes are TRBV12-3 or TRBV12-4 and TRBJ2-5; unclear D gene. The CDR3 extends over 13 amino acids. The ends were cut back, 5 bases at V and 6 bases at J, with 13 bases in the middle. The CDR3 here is CASSEARFQTQYF. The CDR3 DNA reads TGTGCCAGCAGTGAGGCGCGGTTTCAGACCCAGTACTTC.

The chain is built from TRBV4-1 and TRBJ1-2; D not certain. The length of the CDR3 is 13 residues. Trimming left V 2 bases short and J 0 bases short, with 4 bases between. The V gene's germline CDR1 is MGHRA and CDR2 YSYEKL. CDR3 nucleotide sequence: TGCGCCAGCAGCCAACCAGCTAACTATGGCTACACCTTC. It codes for CASSQPANYGYTF.

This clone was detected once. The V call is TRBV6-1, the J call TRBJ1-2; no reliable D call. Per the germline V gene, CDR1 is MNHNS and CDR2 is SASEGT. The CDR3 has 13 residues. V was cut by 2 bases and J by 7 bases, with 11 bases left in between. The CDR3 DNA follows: TGTGCCAGCAGTGAAACCCGGTGGAGTGGCTACACCTTC. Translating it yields CASSETRWSGYTF.

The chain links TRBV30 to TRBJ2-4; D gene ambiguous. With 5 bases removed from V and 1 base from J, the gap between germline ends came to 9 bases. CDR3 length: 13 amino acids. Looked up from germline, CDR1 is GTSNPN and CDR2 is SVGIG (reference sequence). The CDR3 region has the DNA TGTGCCTGGGGTTTCGGTGCCAAAAACATTCAGTACTTC. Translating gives CAWGFGAKNIQYF.

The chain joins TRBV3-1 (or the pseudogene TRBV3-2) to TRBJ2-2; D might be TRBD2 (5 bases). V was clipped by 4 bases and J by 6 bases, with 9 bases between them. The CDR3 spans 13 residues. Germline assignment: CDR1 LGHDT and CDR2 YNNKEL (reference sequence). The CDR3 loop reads CASSLAGSGELFF. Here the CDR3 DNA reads TGTGCCAGCAGCCTGGCGGGTTCCGGGGAGCTGTTTTTT.

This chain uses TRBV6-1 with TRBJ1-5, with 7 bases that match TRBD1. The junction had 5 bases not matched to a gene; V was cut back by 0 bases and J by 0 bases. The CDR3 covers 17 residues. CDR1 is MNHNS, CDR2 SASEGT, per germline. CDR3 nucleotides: TGTGCCAGCAGTGAAGCGCTAGGGACAGATAGCAATCAGCCCCAGCATTTT. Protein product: CASSEALGTDSNQPQHF.

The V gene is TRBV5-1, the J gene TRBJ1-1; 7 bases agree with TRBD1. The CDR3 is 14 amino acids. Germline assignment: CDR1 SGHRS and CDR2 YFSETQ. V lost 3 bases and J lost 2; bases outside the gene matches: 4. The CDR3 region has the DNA TGCGCCAGCAGCTCAGGGGGTGCAAACACTGAAGCTTTCTTT. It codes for CASSSGGANTEAFF.

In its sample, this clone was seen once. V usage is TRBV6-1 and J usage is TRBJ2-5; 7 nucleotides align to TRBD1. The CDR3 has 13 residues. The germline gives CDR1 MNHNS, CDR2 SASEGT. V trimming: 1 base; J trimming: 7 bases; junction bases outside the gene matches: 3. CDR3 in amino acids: CASSEGTGATQYF. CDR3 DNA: TGTGCCAGCAGTGAAGGGACAGGAGCGACCCAGTACTTC.